The 30 T cell receptor beta chains reported below all come from one sample, sequenced in a study of CXCR3-negative and CXCR3-positive naive CD8 T cells. General observations from the study: A higher hydrophobicity marked the TRB CDR3s of CXCR3-positive naive cells versus CXCR3-negative naive cells.

The TRB cDNA libraries were prepared by 5' RACE with UMI labels. TCRdb reanalyzed the 5' RACE reads and collapses them to one entry per CDR3 protein, without DNA. Its table lists tens of thousands of distinct CDR3 sequences. Which antigens these TCRs recognize remains unknown. The specimen was naive CXCR3+ CD8+ T cells from blood. Stated subset: CD45RO-CCR7+CD27+CD95- naive CD8+ T cells expressing CXCR3 (TNR3+). These receptors all stem from a human donor in good health. Some clones in this sample may be carry-over from other donors' samples.

The chain uses TRBV4-1 and TRBJ2-2; the D call from TCRdb, TRBD2, cannot be confirmed without DNA. The CDR3 covers 16 residues. Germline CDR1 MGHRA, CDR2 YSYEKL. CDR3 loop: CASSQVADANTGELFF.

V is TRBV4-3 and J is TRBJ2-7; TCRdb's D call of TRBD1 is untestable without DNA. This CDR3 is 16 amino acids long. Germline loops: CDR1 LGHNA, CDR2 YSLEER. The CDR3 spells CASSQSTVDRWNEQYF.

The chain couples TRBV10-3 to TRBJ2-3. Germline V gene data show CDR1 as ENHRY and CDR2 as SYGVKD. This CDR3 spans 15 amino acids. The CDR3 loop reads CAISESTVSTDTQYF.

The V gene is TRBV3-1, the J gene TRBJ2-5; TCRdb gives TRBD1 as the D gene, but with no DNA this cannot be confirmed. The CDR3 has 14 residues. Germline V lookup: CDR1 LGHDT, CDR2 YNNKEL (reference sequence). CDR3 loop: CASSQGDVQETQYF.

V usage is TRBV7-6 and J usage is TRBJ2-7; absent DNA, TCRdb's TRBD1 call cannot be checked. This CDR3 is 15 amino acids long. Germline values: CDR1 SGHVS, CDR2 FNYEAQ. The CDR3 loop reads CASSQELGTGLEQYF.

V is TRBV5-1 and J is TRBJ2-2; without DNA, the TCRdb call of TRBD1 cannot be checked. Germline V CDR1 and CDR2: SGHRS, YFSETQ. The CDR3 has 17 amino acids. The CDR3 loop is CASSLTMEGAFSGELFF. Drawing the rest from reference TRBV5-1 and TRBJ2-2, the complete variable domain is KAGVTQTPRYLIKTRGQQVTLSCSPISGHRSVSWYQQTPGQGLQFLFEYFSETQRNKGNFPGRFSGRQFSNSRSEMNVSTLELGDSALYLCASSLTMEGAFSGELFFGEGSRLTVL.

The chain carries TRBV29-1 and TRBJ2-7; as DNA is missing, the TRBD1 call by TCRdb cannot be tested. This CDR3 is built from 14 residues. Per germline, CDR1 SQVTM and CDR2 ANQGSEA. The CDR3 is CSVFGQGLSYEQYF.

V and J are TRBV6-2 or TRBV6-3 and TRBJ2-7; TCRdb reports TRBD1, a call that lacks DNA to check it against. The CDR3 extends over 17 amino acids. Germline V gene sequence: CDR1 MNHEY, CDR2 SVGEGT. CDR3 loop: CASSYEVTGGSNYEQYF.

This rearrangement joins TRBV3-1 to TRBJ2-1; TCRdb's D call of TRBD2 is untestable without DNA. The germline V gene encodes CDR1 LGHDT and CDR2 YNNKEL (reference sequence). CDR3 length: 17 amino acids. CDR3 loop: CASSQVERGAIYNEQFF.

The chain employs TRBV4-2 and TRBJ1-4. Germline V gene sequence: CDR1 LGHNA, CDR2 YNFKEQ. This CDR3 contains 15 residues. This chain's CDR3 is CASSQDGVRDEKLFF.

This chain uses TRBV3-1 with TRBJ2-6. There are 14 residues in the CDR3. Per the germline V gene, CDR1 is LGHDT and CDR2 is YNNKEL (reference sequence). The CDR3 reads CASSWSSGANVLTF.

The rearrangement uses TRBV5-1 and TRBJ2-3; as DNA is missing, the TRBD2 call by TCRdb cannot be tested. The germline CDR1 and CDR2 sequences are SGHRS and YFSETQ. This CDR3 has 15 residues. The CDR3 sequence: CASSAGLADTDTQYF. The variable domain in full, with the rest retrieved from reference TRBV5-1 and TRBJ2-3, is KAGVTQTPRYLIKTRGQQVTLSCSPISGHRSVSWYQQTPGQGLQFLFEYFSETQRNKGNFPGRFSGRQFSNSRSEMNVSTLELGDSALYLCASSAGLADTDTQYFGPGTRLTVL.

The V and J genes are TRBV28 and TRBJ2-2. There are 15 residues in the CDR3. Germline V gene lookup returns CDR1 MDHEN and CDR2 SYDVKM. Here the CDR3 reads CASRAQDGPTGELFF.

J is TRBJ2-1 and V is TRBV28. Germline CDR1 MDHEN, CDR2 SYDVKM. This CDR3 has 16 amino acids. CDR3 amino acids: CASSFPILSSYNEQFF.

The chain recombines TRBV25-1 with TRBJ2-3; the D gene TCRdb calls, TRBD2, cannot be checked with no DNA. Germline CDR1 reads MGHDK; CDR2 reads SYGVNS. The CDR3 loop spans 14 amino acids. The CDR3 protein is CASNPGGGPDTQYF.

The chain carries TRBV14 and TRBJ2-1; TCRdb calls TRBD2, which cannot be checked without DNA. The CDR3 consists of 15 residues. Per germline, CDR1 SGHDN and CDR2 FVKESK. The CDR3 sequence is CASSQGLAGEGEQFF.

The chain carries TRBV14 and TRBJ1-2; no DNA is available, so the TRBD1 call from TCRdb remains unchecked. The CDR3 has 15 residues. Germline values: CDR1 SGHDN, CDR2 FVKESK. This CDR3 is CASSQGTGGAYGYTF.

This chain connects TRBV12-5 to TRBJ1-5; TCRdb calls TRBD1, which cannot be checked without DNA. Germline V lookup: CDR1 LGHNT, CDR2 FRNRAP. This CDR3 has 15 amino acids. The CDR3 is CASGLVLGDGQPQHF. Supplemented by reference TRBV12-5 and TRBJ1-5, the full variable domain reads DARVTQTPRHKVTEMGQEVTMRCQPILGHNTVFWYRQTMMQGLELLAYFRNRAPLDDSGMPKDRFSAEMPDATLATLKIQPSEPRDSAVYFCASGLVLGDGQPQHFGDGTRLSIL.

The V call is TRBV15, the J call TRBJ1-2. The CDR3 length is 13 residues. CDR1 is LNHNV and CDR2 is YYDKDF in the germline V gene (reference sequence). CDR3 amino acids: CATSTDFGYGYTF.

V and J are TRBV7-3 and TRBJ2-3. CDR3 length: 13 amino acids. Germline CDR1 reads SGHTA; CDR2 reads FQGTGA. This chain's CDR3 is CASGLLDTDTQYF.

The chain links TRBV15 to TRBJ1-1; TCRdb lists TRBD1, though no DNA is available to test this call. The germline gives CDR1 LNHNV, CDR2 YYDKDF (reference sequence). The CDR3 covers 17 residues. The CDR3 here is CATSGWNLGTGSPEAFF. Filled out from reference TRBV15 and TRBJ1-1, the complete variable domain reads DAMVIQNPRYQVTQFGKPVTLSCSQTLNHNVMYWYQQKSSQAPKLLFHYYDKDFNNEADTPDNFQSRRPNTSFCFLDIRSPGLGDTAMYLCATSGWNLGTGSPEAFFGQGTRLTVV.

The chain combines TRBV29-1 with TRBJ2-1; TCRdb's assignment of TRBD1 cannot be checked, as there is no DNA. This CDR3 is 12 amino acids long. Germline V gene lookup returns CDR1 SQVTM and CDR2 ANQGSEA. The CDR3 loop reads CSVVTARVEQFF.

The chain uses TRBV7-9 and TRBJ2-7; TCRdb's D call of TRBD1 is untestable without DNA. In germline, CDR1 is SEHNR, CDR2 FQNEAQ (reference sequence). The CDR3 runs 11 residues. CDR3 in amino acids: CASSNRVEQYF.

J is TRBJ2-3 and V is TRBV7-8; lacking DNA, the TRBD2 call made by TCRdb goes unchecked. The germline V gene encodes CDR1 SGHVS and CDR2 FQNEAQ. CDR3 size: 17 residues. The CDR3 spells CASSLAWAGGSTDTQYF.

The chain couples TRBV27 to TRBJ2-7; the D call from TCRdb, TRBD1, cannot be confirmed without DNA. In germline, CDR1 is MNHEY, CDR2 SMNVEV (reference sequence). The CDR3 runs 14 residues. The CDR3 spells CASGLGTGRRGQYF.

The V call is TRBV7-2, the J call TRBJ2-1. The CDR3 is 12 amino acids. Per germline, CDR1 SGHTA and CDR2 FQGNSA. The CDR3 loop reads CASSVGGFEQFF.

The V gene is TRBV5-1, the J gene TRBJ2-3; the TCRdb call, TRBD2, lacks DNA for checking. This CDR3 is 14 amino acids long. Germline CDR1 reads SGHRS; CDR2 reads YFSETQ. The CDR3 reads CASSLEALTDTQYF.

The chain links TRBV7-8 to TRBJ2-6. The CDR3 loop spans 16 amino acids. Germline-derived CDR1 and CDR2 are SGHVS and FQNEAQ. Here the CDR3 reads CASSLAESSGANVLTF. Variable domain in full (rest from reference TRBV7-8 and TRBJ2-6): GAGVSQSPRYKVAKRGQDVALRCDPISGHVSLFWYQQALGQGPEFLTYFQNEAQLDKSGLPSDRFFAERPEGSVSTLKIQRTQQEDSAVYLCASSLAESSGANVLTFGAGSRLTVL.

The chain employs TRBV27 and TRBJ2-1. This CDR3 contains 16 residues. The germline CDR1 and CDR2 sequences are MNHEY and SMNVEV (reference sequence). This CDR3 reads CASSEWASAGDSQQFF.

This CDR3 reads CASSGLAGAQETQYF. V is TRBV9 and J is TRBJ2-5; TCRdb's assignment of TRBD2 cannot be checked, as there is no DNA. Per germline, CDR1 SGDLS and CDR2 YYNGEE. This CDR3 region has 15 residues.